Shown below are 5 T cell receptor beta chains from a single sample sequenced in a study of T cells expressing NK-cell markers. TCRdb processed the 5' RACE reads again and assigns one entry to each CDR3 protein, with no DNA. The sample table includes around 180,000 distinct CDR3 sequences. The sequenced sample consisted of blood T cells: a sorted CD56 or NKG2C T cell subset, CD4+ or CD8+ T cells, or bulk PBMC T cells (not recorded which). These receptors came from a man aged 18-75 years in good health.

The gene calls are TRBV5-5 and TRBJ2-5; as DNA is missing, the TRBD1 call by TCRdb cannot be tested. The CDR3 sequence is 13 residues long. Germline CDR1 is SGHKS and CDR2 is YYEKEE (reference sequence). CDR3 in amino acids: CASSHQGLETQYF. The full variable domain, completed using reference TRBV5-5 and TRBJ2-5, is DAGVTQSPTHLIKTRGQQVTLRCSPISGHKSVSWYQQVLGQGPQFIFQYYEKEERGRGNFPDRFSARQFPNYSSELNVNALLLGDSALYLCASSHQGLETQYFGPGTRLLVL.

This CDR3 is CASSFAPRGQETQYF. The chain uses TRBV5-6 and TRBJ2-5. The CDR3 loop spans 15 amino acids. Germline V lookup: CDR1 SGHDT, CDR2 YYEEEE.

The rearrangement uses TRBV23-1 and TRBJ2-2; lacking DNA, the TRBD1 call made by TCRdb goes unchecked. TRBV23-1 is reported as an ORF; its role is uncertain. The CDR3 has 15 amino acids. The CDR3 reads CASTRDSANTGELFF.

The CDR3 reads CASSLLALTYF. The chain uses TRBV12-3 or TRBV12-4 and TRBJ1-3. The CDR3 is made up of 11 amino acids.

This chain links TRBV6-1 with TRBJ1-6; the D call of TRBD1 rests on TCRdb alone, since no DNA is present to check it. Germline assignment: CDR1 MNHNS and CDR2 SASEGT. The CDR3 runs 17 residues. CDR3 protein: CASSEPGRGVYNSPLHF.